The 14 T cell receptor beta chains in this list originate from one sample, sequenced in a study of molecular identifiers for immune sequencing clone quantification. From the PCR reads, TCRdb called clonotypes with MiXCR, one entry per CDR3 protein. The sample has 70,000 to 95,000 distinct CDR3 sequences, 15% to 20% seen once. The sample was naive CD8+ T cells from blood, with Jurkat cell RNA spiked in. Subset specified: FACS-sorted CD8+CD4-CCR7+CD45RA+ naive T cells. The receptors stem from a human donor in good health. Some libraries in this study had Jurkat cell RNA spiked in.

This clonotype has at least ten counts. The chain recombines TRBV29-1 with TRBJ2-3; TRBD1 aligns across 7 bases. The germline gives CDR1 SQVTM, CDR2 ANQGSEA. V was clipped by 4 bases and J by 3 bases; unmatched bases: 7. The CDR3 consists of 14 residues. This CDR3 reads CSVVTGVGTDTQYF. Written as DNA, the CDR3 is TGCAGCGTTGTTACAGGGGTCGGGACAGATACGCAGTATTTT.

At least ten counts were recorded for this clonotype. As DNA, the CDR3 is TGTGCCAGCAGCTTATTGGGCGGGTGGAGCTCCTACAATGAGCAGTTCTTC. It codes for CASSLLGGWSSYNEQFF. The rearrangement links TRBV7-2 to TRBJ2-1; weak D call: TRBD2 (5 bases). Trimming pared 2 bases from V and 0 bases from J, leaving 14 bases between. Germline CDR1 is SGHTA and CDR2 is FQGNSA. There are 17 residues in the CDR3.

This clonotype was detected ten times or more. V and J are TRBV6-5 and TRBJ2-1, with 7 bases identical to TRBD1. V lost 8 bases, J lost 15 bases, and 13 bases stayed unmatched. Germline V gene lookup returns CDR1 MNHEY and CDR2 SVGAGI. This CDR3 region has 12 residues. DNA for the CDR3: TGTGCCAGCGGGGCCCCAGGGGGAGAGTGGTTCTTC. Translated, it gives CASGAPGGEWFF.

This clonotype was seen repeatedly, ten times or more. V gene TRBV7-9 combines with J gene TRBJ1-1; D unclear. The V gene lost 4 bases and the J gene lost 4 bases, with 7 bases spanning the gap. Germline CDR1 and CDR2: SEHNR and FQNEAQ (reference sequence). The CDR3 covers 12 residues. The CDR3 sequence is CASSSMSTEAFF. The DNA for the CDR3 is TGTGCCAGCAGCTCTATGAGCACTGAAGCTTTCTTT.

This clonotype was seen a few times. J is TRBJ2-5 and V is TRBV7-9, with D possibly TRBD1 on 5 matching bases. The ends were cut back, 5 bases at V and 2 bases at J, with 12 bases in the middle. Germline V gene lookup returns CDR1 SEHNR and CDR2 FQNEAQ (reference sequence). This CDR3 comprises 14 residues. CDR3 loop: CASSGHNIQETQYF. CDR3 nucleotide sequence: TGTGCCAGCAGCGGACACAATATACAAGAGACCCAGTACTTC.

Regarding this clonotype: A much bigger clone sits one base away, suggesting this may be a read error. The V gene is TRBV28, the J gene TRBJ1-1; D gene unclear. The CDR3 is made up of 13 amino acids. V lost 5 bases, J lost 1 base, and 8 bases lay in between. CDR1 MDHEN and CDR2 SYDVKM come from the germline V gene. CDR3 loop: CASSLAANTEAFF. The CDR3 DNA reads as TGTGCCAGCAGTCTAGCAGCGAACACTGAAGCTTTCTTT.

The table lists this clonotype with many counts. CDR3 loop: CAWSVPMRQDTGELFF. The CDR3 DNA sequence: TGTGCCTGGAGTGTACCCATGAGGCAAGACACCGGGGAGCTGTTTTTT. The chain employs TRBV30 and TRBJ2-2; D is uncertain. The CDR3 runs to 16 residues. Looked up from germline, CDR1 is GTSNPN and CDR2 is SVGIG (reference sequence). The V end was cut by 0 bases, the J end by 3 bases, with 14 bases between.

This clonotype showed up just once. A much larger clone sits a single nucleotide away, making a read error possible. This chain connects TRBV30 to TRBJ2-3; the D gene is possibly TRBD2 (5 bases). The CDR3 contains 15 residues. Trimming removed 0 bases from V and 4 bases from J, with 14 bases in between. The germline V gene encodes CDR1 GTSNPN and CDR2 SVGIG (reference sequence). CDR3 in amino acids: CAWSVVIGESDTQYF. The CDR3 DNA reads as TGTGCCTGGAGTGTAGTGATTGGGGAGTCAGATACGCAGTATTTT.

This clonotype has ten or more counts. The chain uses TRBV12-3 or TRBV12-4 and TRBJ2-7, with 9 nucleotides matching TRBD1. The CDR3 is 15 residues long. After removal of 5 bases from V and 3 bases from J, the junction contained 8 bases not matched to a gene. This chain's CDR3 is CASSARDRDFYEQYF. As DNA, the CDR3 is TGTGCCAGCAGTGCCCGGGACAGGGATTTCTACGAGCAGTACTTC.

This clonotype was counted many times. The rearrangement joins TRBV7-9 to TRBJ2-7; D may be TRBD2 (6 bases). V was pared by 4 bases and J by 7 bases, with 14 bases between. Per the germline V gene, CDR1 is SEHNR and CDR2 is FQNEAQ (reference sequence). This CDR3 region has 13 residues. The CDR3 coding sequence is TGTGCCAGCAGCTCTTCCATCGCGGGGGAGCAGTACTTC. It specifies CASSSSIAGEQYF.

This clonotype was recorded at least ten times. CDR3 sequence (DNA): TGTGCCAGTAGTATAGGGGGAGTCGAAGCTTTCTTT. Translated: CASSIGGVEAFF. This chain links TRBV19 with TRBJ1-1; D is unclear. The germline V and J ends were trimmed by 1 base and 8 bases, with 8 bases remaining between them. The CDR3 runs to 12 residues. Germline assignment: CDR1 LNHDA and CDR2 SQIVND (reference sequence).

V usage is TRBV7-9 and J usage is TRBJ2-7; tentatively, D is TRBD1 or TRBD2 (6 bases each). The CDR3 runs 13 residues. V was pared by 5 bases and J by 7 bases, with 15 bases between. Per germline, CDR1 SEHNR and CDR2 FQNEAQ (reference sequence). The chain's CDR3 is CASSAARGREQYF. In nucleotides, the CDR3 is TGTGCCAGCAGCGCCGCCCGGGGGCGTGAGCAGTACTTC.

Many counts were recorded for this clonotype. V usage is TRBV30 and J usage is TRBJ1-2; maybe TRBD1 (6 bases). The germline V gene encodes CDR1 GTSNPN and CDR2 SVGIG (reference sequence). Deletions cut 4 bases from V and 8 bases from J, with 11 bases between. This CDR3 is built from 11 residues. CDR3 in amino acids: CAWTQGGGYTF. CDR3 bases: TGTGCCTGGACCCAAGGGGGGGGCTACACCTTC. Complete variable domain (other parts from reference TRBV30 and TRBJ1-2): SQTIHQWPATLVQPVGSPLSLECTVEGTSNPNLYWYRQAAGRGLQLLFYSVGIGQISSEVPQNLSASRPQDRQFILSSKKLLLSDSGFYLCAWTQGGGYTFGSGTRLTVV.

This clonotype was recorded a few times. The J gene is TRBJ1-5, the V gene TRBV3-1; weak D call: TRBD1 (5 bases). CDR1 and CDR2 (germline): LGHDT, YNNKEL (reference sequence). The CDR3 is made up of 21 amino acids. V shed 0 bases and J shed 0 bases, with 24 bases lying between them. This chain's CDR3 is CASSQDPPGAIKFYSNQPQHF. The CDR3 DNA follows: TGTGCCAGCAGCCAAGATCCCCCCGGGGCCATTAAATTTTATAGCAATCAGCCCCAGCATTTT.